This T cell receptor (beta chain) was identified during a study of T cells in Graves' hyperthyroidism and ophthalmopathy. Study-level background: Peripheral blood was obtained at initial diagnosis, preceding any treatment.

Patients aged 18 to 65 had newly diagnosed hyperthyroidism lasting under 2 months. Lactation, pregnancy, other autoimmune disease or uncontrolled infection excluded patients. The V gene lost 1 base and the J gene lost 8 bases, with 9 bases spanning the gap. From germline, CDR1 is PRHDT and CDR2 FYEKMQ (reference sequence). This CDR3 region has 14 residues. Amplification of TCR beta CDR3 regions used RNA as the template. The study used the HTBI primer set for a first-round RT-PCR of the TCR CDR3. Using its own MiXCR run on the multiplex PCR reads, TCRdb lists one record per CDR3 protein. The table records a few hundred thousand distinct CDR3 sequences, roughly 15% of them present only once.

The chain is built from TRBV13 and TRBJ1-6; D might be TRBD1 (5 bases). This TCR derives from a woman younger than 35 with Graves' hyperthyroidism. Material for sequencing was blood. The CDR3 sequence is CASSLAGGDSPLHF. CDR3 nucleotides: TGTGCCAGCAGCTTAGCGGGGGGTGATTCACCCCTCCACTTT. Drawing the rest from reference TRBV13 and TRBJ1-6, the complete variable domain is AAGVIQSPRHLIKEKRETATLKCYPIPRHDTVYWYQQGPGQDPQFLISFYEKMQSDKGSIPDRFSAQQFSDYHSELNMSSLELGDSALYFCASSLAGGDSPLHFGNGTRLTVT.